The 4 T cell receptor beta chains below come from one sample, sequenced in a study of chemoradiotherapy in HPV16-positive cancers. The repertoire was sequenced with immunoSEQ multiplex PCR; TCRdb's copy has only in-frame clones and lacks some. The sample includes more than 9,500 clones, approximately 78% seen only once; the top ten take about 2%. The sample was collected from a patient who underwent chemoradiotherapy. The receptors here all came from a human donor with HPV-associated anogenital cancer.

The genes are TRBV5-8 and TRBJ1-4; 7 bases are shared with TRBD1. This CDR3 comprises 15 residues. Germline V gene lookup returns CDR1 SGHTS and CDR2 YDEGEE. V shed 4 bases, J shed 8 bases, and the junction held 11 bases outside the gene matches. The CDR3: CASSLGMQGGEKLFF. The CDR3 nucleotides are TGTGCCAGCAGCCTCGGGATGCAGGGGGGCGAAAAACTGTTTTTT.

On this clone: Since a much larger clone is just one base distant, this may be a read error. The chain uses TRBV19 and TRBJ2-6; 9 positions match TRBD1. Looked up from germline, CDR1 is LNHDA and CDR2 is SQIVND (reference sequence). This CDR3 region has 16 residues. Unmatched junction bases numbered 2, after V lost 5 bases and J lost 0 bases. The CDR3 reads CASSETGGSGANVLTF. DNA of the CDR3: TGTGCCAGTAGTGAGACAGGGGGCTCTGGGGCCAACGTCCTGACTTTC.

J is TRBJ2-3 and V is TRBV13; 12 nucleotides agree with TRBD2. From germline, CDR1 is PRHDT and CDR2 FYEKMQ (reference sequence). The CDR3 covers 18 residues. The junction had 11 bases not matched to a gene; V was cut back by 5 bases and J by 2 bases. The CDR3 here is CASSRLASGGGLTDTQYF. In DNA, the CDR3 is TGTGCCAGCAGCCGCCTCGCTAGCGGGGGGGGACTCACAGATACGCAGTATTTT.

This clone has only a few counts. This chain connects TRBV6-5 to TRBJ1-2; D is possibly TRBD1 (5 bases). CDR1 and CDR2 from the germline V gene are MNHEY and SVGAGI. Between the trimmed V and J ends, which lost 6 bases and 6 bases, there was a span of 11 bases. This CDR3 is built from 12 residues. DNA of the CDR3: TGTGCCAGCAGAGGACAAGTCCATGGCTACACCTTC. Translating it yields CASRGQVHGYTF.